The present entry profiles one T cell receptor (beta chain) with its context. Trimming took 3 bases from V and 13 from J, leaving 15 bases between them. The CDR3 has 11 residues. Germline CDR1 GTSNPN, CDR2 SVGIG (reference sequence). Random hexamers primed reverse transcription of about 0.45 to 1 ug RNA. The authors amplified TCR beta CDR3 across 54 Vbeta and 13 Jbeta using immunoSEQ multiplex PCR. TCRdb independently ran MiXCR on the immunoSEQ multiplex PCR reads; one entry per CDR3 protein. The table includes hundreds of thousands of distinct CDR3 sequences, 95% detected once. These data originate in a study of CD8 T cells in Susac syndrome.

The chain uses TRBV30 and TRBJ1-2; a weak D match, TRBD1 (5 bases). Sequencing was carried out using CD4+ T cells from PBMCs. The clonotype was recovered from a human donor with multiple sclerosis. This chain's CDR3 is CAWSERDASTF. The CDR3 bases are TGTGCCTGGAGCGAGAGGGACGCCTCCACCTTC. Full variable domain (outside the CDR3, taken from reference TRBV30 and TRBJ1-2): SQTIHQWPATLVQPVGSPLSLECTVEGTSNPNLYWYRQAAGRGLQLLFYSVGIGQISSEVPQNLSASRPQDRQFILSSKKLLLSDSGFYLCAWSERDASTFGSGTRLTVV.